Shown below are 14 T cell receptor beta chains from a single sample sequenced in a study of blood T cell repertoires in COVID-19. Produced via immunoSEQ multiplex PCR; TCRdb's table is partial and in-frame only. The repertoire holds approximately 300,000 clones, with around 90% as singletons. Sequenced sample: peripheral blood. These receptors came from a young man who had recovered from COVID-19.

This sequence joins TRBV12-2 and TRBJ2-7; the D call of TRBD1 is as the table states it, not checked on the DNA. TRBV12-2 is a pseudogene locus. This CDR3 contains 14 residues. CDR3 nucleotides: TGTGCAAGTCGCTTCACCCGACAGGGTTCCGAGCAGTACTTC. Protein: CASRFTRQGSEQYF.

The CDR3 sequence is CASSLAGVRNEQFF. The CDR3 coding sequence is TGTGCCAGCAGTCTCGCGGGAGTGAGAAATGAGCAGTTCTTC. This rearrangement joins TRBV3-1 (or the pseudogene TRBV3-2) to TRBJ2-1; TRBD2 matches at 7 bases. The CDR3 runs to 14 residues. Germline loops: CDR1 LGHDT, CDR2 YNNKEL (reference sequence). The J segment lost 7 bases and the V segment lost 6 bases, leaving 9 bases of the junction unmatched.

The CDR3 DNA reads TGTGCAGCGGTCCTAGCGGGTGGAGATACGCAGTATTTT. As protein: CAAVLAGGDTQYF. The rearrangement joins TRBV5-4 to TRBJ2-3; 8 bases are a match to TRBD2. The germline V gene has CDR1 SGHNT and CDR2 YYREEE (reference sequence). CDR3 length equals 13 residues.

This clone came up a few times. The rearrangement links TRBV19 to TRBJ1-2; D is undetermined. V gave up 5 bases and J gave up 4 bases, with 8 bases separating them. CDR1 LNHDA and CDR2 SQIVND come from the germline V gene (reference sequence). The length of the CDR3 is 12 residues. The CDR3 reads CASSPSLYGYTF. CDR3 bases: TGTGCCAGTAGTCCCTCCCTCTATGGCTACACCTTC.

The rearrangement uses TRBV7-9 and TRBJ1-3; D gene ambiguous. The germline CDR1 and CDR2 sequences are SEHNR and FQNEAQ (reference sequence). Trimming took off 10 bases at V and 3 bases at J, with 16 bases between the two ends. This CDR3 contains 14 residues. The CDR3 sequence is CANPGRRGGNTIYF. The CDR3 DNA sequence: TGTGCCAACCCCGGCCGTCGCGGTGGAAACACCATATATTTT. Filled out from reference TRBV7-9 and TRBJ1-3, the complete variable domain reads DTGVSQNPRHKITKRGQNVTFRCDPISEHNRLYWYRQTLGQGPEFLTYFQNEAQLEKSRLLSDRFSAERPKGSFSTLEIQRTEQGDSAMYLCANPGRRGGNTIYFGEGSWLTVV.

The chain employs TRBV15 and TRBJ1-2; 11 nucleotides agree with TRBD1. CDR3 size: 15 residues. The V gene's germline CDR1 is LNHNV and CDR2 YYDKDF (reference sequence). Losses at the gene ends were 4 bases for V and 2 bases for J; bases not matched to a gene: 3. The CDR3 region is CATSNGDRGNYGYTF. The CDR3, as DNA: TGTGCCACCAGCAATGGGGACAGGGGGAACTATGGCTACACCTTC.

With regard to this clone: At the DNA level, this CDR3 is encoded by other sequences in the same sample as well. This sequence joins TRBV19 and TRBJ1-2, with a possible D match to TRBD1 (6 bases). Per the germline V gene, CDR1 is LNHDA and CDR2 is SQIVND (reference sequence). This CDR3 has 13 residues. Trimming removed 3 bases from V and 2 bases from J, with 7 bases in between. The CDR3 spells CASSIQGNYGYTF. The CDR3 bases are TGTGCCAGTAGTATTCAGGGGAACTATGGCTACACCTTC.

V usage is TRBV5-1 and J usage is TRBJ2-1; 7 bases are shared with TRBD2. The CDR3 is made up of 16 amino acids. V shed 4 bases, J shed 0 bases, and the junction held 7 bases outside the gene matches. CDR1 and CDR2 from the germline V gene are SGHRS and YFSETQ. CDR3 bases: TGCGCCAGCAGCGGTGGGAGGGGAGCCTCCTACAATGAGCAGTTCTTC. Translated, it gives CASSGGRGASYNEQFF. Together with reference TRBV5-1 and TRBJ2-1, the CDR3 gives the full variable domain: KAGVTQTPRYLIKTRGQQVTLSCSPISGHRSVSWYQQTPGQGLQFLFEYFSETQRNKGNFPGRFSGRQFSNSRSEMNVSTLELGDSALYLCASSGGRGASYNEQFFGPGTRLTVL.

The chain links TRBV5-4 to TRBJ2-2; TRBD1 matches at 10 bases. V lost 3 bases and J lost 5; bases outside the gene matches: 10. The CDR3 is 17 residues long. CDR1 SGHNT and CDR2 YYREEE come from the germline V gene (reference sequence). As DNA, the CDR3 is TGTGCCAGCAGCTCCCTGGCCGGGACAGGGGTAACCGGGGAGCTGTTTTTT. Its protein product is CASSSLAGTGVTGELFF.

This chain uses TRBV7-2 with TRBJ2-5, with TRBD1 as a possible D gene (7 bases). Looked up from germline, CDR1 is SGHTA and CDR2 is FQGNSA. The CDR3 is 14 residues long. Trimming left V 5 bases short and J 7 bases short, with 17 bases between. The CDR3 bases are TGTGCCAGCAGCGGGAGCAGACAGGGAGGGACCCAGTACTTC. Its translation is CASSGSRQGGTQYF. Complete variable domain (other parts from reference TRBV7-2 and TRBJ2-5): GAGVSQSPSNKVTEKGKDVELRCDPISGHTALYWYRQSLGQGLEFLIYFQGNSAPDKSGLPSDRFSAERTGGSVSTLTIQRTQQEDSAVYLCASSGSRQGGTQYFGPGTRLLVL.

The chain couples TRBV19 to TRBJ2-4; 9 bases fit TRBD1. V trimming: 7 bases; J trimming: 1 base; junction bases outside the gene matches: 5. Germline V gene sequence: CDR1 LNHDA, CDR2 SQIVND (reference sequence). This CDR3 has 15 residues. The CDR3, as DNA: TGTGCCAGTAAACCGGGACAGGGTGCCAAAAACATTCAGTACTTC. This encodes CASKPGQGAKNIQYF.

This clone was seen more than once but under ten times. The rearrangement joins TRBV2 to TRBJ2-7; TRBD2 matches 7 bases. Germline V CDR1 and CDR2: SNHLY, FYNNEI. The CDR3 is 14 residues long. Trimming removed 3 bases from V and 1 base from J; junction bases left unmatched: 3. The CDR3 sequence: CASSEREGSYEQYF. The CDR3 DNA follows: TGTGCCAGCAGTGAGAGGGAGGGGTCCTACGAGCAGTACTTC. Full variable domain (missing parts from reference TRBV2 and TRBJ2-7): EPEVTQTPSHQVTQMGQEVILRCVPISNHLYFYWYRQILGQKVEFLVSFYNNEISEKSEIFDDQFSVERPDGSNFTLKIRSTKLEDSAMYFCASSEREGSYEQYFGPGTRLTVT.

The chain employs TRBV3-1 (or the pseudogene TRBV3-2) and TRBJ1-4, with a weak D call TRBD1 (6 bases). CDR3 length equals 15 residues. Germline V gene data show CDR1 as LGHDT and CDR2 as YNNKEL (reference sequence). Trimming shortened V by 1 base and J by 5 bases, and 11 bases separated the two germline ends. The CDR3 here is CASSQGTEKNEKLFF. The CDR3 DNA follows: TGTGCCAGCAGCCAAGGGACAGAAAAAAATGAAAAACTGTTTTTT.

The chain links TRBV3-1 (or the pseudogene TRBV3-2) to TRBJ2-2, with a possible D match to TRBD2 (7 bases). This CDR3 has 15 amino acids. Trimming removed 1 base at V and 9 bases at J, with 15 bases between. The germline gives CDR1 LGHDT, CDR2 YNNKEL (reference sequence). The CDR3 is CASSQVPGGHRELFF. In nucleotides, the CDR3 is TGTGCCAGCAGCCAAGTTCCCGGGGGGCACCGGGAGCTGTTTTTT.